This TCR beta chain is from a study of early T cells in non-severe SARS-CoV-2 infection. Background on the study: Chains were not paired, and sequencing was done on bulk RNA from unsorted whole blood. General study findings and limits: The study's VDJdb matching favored anti-spike CD8 responses and missed private and CD4 specificities.

V lost 2 bases, J lost 5 bases, and 15 bases lay in between. CDR3 size: 15 residues. From germline, CDR1 is ENHRY and CDR2 SYGVKD. Unique molecular identifiers tagged individual cDNA molecules. TCRdb re-called the 5' RACE reads with MiXCR, one entry per CDR3 protein. This sample has 55,000 to 80,000 distinct CDR3 sequences, with around 12% found just once. This clonotype has ten or more counts. The antigen remains undetermined. The receptor was isolated from an adult who was a healthcare worker with PCR-confirmed SARS-CoV-2 infection or an uninfected control (not recorded which). The gene calls are TRBV10-3 and TRBJ1-1; maybe TRBD1 (5 bases). The specimen was whole blood, collected at baseline. The CDR3 coding sequence is TGTGCCATCAGTGAGGGCGGACATATGGGGACTGAAGCTTTCTTT. The encoded protein is CAISEGGHMGTEAFF.